This T cell receptor beta chain is from a study of post-analysis software for immune sequencing data. Study context: Patients with relapsing-remitting, secondary progressive and progressive-relapsing multiple sclerosis courses were all represented.

Study findings and constraints: Samples from a shared batch, those prepared together, strongly co-clustered by F measure. Multiple sclerosis patients showed significantly lower normalized Chao1 diversity than controls did. Five or six TRBV segments, TRBV5-6, TRBV5-1 and TRBV20-1 among them, were found more frequent in patients than controls.

This clonotype appeared a few times. Its target is not known. Unique molecular identifiers featured in each of the TCR beta cDNA libraries. The authors obtained roughly 0.5 million cDNA molecules from around 0.96 to 9.9 million T cells. One entry per CDR3 protein, called by TCRdb with MiXCR from the PCR reads. The data contain hundreds of thousands of distinct CDR3 sequences, 55% to 60% of them singletons. Per germline, CDR1 DFQATT and CDR2 SNEGSKA (reference sequence). V was cut by 3 bases and J by 0 bases, with 10 bases left in between. The CDR3 covers 14 residues. The specimen was blood. The sequence derives from a girl under 10 years old with multiple sclerosis. J is TRBJ2-3 and V is TRBV20-1; the D gene is possibly TRBD2 (6 bases). CDR3 DNA: TGCAGTGCTAGCGGGGGAGGTAGCACAGATACGCAGTATTTT. Translation gives CSASGGGSTDTQYF.